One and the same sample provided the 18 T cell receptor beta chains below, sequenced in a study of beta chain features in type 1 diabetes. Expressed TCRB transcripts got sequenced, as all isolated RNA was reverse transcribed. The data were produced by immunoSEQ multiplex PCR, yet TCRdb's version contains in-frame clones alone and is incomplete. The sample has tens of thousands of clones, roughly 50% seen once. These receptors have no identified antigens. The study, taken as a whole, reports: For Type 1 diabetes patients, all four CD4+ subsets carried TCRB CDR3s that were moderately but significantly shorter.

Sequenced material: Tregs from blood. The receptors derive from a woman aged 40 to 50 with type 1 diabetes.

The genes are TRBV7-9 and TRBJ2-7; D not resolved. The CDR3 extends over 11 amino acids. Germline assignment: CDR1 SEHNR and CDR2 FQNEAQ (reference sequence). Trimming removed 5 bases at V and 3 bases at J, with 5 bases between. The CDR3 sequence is CASSVLYEQYF. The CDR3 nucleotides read TGTGCCAGCAGCGTCCTCTACGAGCAGTACTTC.

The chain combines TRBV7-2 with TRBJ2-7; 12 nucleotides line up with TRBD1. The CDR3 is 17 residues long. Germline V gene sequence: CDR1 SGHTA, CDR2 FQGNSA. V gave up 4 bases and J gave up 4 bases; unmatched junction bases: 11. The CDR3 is CASSSLMGQGAIYEQYF. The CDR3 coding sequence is TGTGCCAGCAGCTCCCTTATGGGACAGGGGGCAATATACGAGCAGTACTTC.

The CDR3 region has the DNA TGTGCCAGCAGTGAACAGGGTTCCAACTATGGCTACACCTTC. It translates to CASSEQGSNYGYTF. The V and J genes are TRBV25-1 and TRBJ1-2, with D maybe TRBD1 (5 bases). Per the germline V gene, CDR1 is MGHDK and CDR2 is SYGVNS. Trimming cost V 2 bases and J 2 bases, with 9 bases left between them. The length of the CDR3 is 14 residues.

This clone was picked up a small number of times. The CDR3 protein is CASSPVAAEGQPQHF. CDR3 nucleotide sequence: TGTGCCAGCAGCCCAGTAGCGGCTGAGGGACAGCCCCAGCATTTT. This chain links TRBV7-2 with TRBJ1-5; no definite D call. Trimming cost V 5 bases and J 7 bases, with 18 bases left between them. Per the germline V gene, CDR1 is SGHTA and CDR2 is FQGNSA. CDR3 length: 15 residues.

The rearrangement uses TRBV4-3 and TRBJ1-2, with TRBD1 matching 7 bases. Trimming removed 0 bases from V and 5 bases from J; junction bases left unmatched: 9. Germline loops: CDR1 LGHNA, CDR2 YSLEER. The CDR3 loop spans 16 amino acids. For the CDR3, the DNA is TGCGCCAGCAGCCAAGATTACAGGGGACAGCTATATGGCTACACCTTC. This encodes CASSQDYRGQLYGYTF.

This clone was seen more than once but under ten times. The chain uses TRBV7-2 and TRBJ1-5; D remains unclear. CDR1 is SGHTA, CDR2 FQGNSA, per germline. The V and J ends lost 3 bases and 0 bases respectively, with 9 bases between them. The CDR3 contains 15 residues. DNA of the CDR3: TGTGCCAGCAGCTTGGGGAGCAATAGCAATCAGCCCCAGCATTTT. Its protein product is CASSLGSNSNQPQHF. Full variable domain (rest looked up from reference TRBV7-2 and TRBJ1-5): GAGVSQSPSNKVTEKGKDVELRCDPISGHTALYWYRQSLGQGLEFLIYFQGNSAPDKSGLPSDRFSAERTGGSVSTLTIQRTQQEDSAVYLCASSLGSNSNQPQHFGDGTRLSIL.

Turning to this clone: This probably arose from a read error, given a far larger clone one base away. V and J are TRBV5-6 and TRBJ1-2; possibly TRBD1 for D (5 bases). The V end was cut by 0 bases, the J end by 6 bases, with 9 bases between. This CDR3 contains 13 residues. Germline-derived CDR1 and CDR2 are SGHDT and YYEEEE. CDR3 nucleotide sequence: TGTGCCAGCAGCTTGGGACCAGGGAATGGCTACACCTTC. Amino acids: CASSLGPGNGYTF.

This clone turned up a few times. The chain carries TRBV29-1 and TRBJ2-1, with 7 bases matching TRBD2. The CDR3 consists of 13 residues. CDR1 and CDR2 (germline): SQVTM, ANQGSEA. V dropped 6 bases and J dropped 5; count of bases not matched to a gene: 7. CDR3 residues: CSVETGGHNEQFF. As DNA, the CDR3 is TGCAGCGTCGAAACGGGGGGTCACAATGAGCAGTTCTTC.

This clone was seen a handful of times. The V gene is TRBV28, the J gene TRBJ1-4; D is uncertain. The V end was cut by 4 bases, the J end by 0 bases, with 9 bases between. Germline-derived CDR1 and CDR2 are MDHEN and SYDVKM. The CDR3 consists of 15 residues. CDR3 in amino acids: CASSSRTATNEKLFF. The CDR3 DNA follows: TGTGCCAGCAGTTCGCGGACTGCAACTAATGAAAAACTGTTTTTT.

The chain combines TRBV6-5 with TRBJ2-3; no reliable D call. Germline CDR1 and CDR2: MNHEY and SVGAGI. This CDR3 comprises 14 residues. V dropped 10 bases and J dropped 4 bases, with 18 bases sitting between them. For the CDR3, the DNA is TGTGCCACCACCCGGCCAGGCCTTGCAGATACGCAGTATTTT. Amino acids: CATTRPGLADTQYF.

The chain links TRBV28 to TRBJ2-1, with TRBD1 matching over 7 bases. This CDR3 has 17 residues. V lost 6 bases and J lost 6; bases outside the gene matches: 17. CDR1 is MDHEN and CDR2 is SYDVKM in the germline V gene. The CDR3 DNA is TGTGCCAGCAGCCCCCGGGGCACAGGGGTCTTAGTCAATGAGCAGTTCTTC. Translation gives CASSPRGTGVLVNEQFF.

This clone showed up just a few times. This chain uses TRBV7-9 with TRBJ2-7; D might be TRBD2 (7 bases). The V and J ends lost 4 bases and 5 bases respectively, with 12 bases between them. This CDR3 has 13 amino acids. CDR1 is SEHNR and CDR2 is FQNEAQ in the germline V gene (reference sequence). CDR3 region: CASSYGGPDEQYF. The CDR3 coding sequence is TGTGCCAGCAGCTACGGGGGGCCCGACGAGCAGTACTTC.

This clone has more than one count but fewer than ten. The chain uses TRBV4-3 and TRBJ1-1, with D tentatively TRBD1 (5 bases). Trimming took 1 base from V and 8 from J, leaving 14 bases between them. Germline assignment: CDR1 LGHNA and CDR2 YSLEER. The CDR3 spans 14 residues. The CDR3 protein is CASSQGYTGGEAFF. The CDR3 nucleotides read TGCGCCAGCAGCCAAGGTTATACGGGGGGAGAAGCTTTCTTT.

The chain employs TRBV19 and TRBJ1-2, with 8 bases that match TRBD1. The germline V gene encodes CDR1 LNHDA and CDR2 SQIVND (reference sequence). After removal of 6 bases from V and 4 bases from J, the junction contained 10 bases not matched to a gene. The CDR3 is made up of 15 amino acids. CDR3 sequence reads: CASRRAQGAVYGYTF. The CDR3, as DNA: TGTGCCAGTAGAAGAGCTCAGGGGGCAGTCTATGGCTACACCTTC.

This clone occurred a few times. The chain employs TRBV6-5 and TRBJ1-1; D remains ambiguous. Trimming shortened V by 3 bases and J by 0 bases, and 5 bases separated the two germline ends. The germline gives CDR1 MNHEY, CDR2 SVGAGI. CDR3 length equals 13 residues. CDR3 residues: CASSYGMNTEAFF. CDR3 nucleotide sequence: TGTGCCAGCAGTTATGGCATGAACACTGAAGCTTTCTTT.

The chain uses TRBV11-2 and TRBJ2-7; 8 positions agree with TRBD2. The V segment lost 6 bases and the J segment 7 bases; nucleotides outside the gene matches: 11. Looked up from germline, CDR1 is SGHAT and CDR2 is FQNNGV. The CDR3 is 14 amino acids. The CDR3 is CASRLSGGQGEQYF. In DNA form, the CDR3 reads TGTGCCAGCAGGTTATCGGGAGGGCAGGGAGAGCAGTACTTC. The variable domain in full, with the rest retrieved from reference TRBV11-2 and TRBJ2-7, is EAGVAQSPRYKIIEKRQSVAFWCNPISGHATLYWYQQILGQGPKLLIQFQNNGVVDDSQLPKDRFSAERLKGVDSTLKIQPAKLEDSAVYLCASRLSGGQGEQYFGPGTRLTVT.

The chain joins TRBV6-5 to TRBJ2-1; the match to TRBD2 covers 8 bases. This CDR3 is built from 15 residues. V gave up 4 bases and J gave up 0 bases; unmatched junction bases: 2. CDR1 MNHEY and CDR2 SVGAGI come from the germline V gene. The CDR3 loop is CASSWSGGSYNEQFF. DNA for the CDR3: TGTGCCAGCAGTTGGAGCGGGGGCTCCTACAATGAGCAGTTCTTC.

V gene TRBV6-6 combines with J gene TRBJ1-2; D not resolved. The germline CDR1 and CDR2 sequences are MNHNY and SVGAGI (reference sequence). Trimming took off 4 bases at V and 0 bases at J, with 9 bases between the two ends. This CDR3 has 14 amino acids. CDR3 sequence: CASSSGRANYGYTF. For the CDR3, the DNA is TGTGCCAGCAGTTCTGGTAGAGCTAACTATGGCTACACCTTC.